Below, 8 T cell receptor beta chains from the same sample are listed, as sequenced in a study of blood T cell repertoires in COVID-19 (dated by TCRdb to 2020 to 2022). The method was the immunoSEQ multiplex PCR assay. TCRdb took this table from immuneACCESS and kept in-frame rearrangements with V and J called. Such tables lack part of the clones; where checked against another copy, unresolved V genes explain under half of the gap, and the rest is unexplained. The sample table shows about 300,000 clones, and under 90% are seen once. Less than 3% of the sample comes from the top ten. The sample was PBMCs or T cells enriched from blood (not recorded which). The receptor set was obtained from a woman aged 45-65 years who had been exposed to COVID-19.

This chain uses TRBV19 with TRBJ2-7, with D perhaps matching TRBD1 (6 bases). The length of the CDR3 is 14 residues. Trimming took 4 bases from V and 6 from J, leaving 16 bases between them. Germline CDR1 LNHDA, CDR2 SQIVND (reference sequence). The CDR3 nucleotides read TGTGCCAGTAGTAGAATGACAGGTACCTTCGAGCAGTACTTC. Its protein product is CASSRMTGTFEQYF.

Notes on this clone: The sample carries other DNA sequences with the same CDR3. The rearrangement uses TRBV7-6 and TRBJ2-7, with 7 bases identical to TRBD1. After removal of 3 bases from V and 3 bases from J, the junction contained 8 bases not matched to a gene. CDR3 length equals 15 residues. Germline CDR1 and CDR2: SGHVS and FNYEAQ. CDR3 nucleotide sequence: TGTGCCAGCAGCTTGGAGGACAGGTACAGCTACGAGCAGTACTTC. Translated: CASSLEDRYSYEQYF.

This chain links TRBV9 with TRBJ1-1; TRBD1 matches at 7 bases. Germline V CDR1 and CDR2: SGDLS, YYNGEE. The junction had 5 bases not matched to a gene; V was cut back by 2 bases and J by 1 base. This CDR3 has 15 amino acids. In nucleotides, the CDR3 is TGTGCCAGCAGCGTCATTTCAGGGGGGAACACTGAAGCTTTCTTT. Translated, it gives CASSVISGGNTEAFF.

The chain couples TRBV5-1 to TRBJ2-1; TRBD2 agrees at 10 bases. The V gene's germline CDR1 is SGHRS and CDR2 YFSETQ. V was clipped by 4 bases and J by 7 bases; unmatched bases: 14. This CDR3 contains 17 residues. The DNA for the CDR3 is TGCGCCAGCAGCAACCAATCGAGCGGGGGGGCCTGGAATGAGCAGTTCTTC. Translated, it gives CASSNQSSGGAWNEQFF.

In regard to this clone: The junction departs from germline at one end; a sequencing error may be responsible. This chain uses TRBV4-1 with TRBJ1-2; weak D call: TRBD1 (5 bases). This CDR3 region has 14 residues. Germline V CDR1 and CDR2: MGHRA, YSYEKL. In DNA form, the CDR3 reads TGCGCCAGCAGTCAAGTTGGGGGGGTAGGTGGCTACACCTTC. Its protein product is CASSQVGGVGGYTF.

This clone was seen only once. The chain joins TRBV7-8 to TRBJ1-1; 8 bases are a match to TRBD1. Germline V gene sequence: CDR1 SGHVS, CDR2 FQNEAQ. This CDR3 has 14 amino acids. Trimming cost V 4 bases and J 4 bases; bases outside gene matches: 5. In DNA form, the CDR3 reads TGTGCCAGCAGCTCGGACAGGGTGGTCACTGAAGCTTTCTTT. It is translated as CASSSDRVVTEAFF.

The chain carries TRBV7-8 and TRBJ2-2, with D maybe TRBD1 (6 bases). Germline V gene data show CDR1 as SGHVS and CDR2 as FQNEAQ. V was trimmed by 5 bases and J by 1 base, leaving 17 bases between them. The CDR3 length is 17 residues. In DNA form, the CDR3 reads TGTGCCAGCAGCCCCCGAATCAGGGGCGAGAACACCGGGGAGCTGTTTTTT. It is translated as CASSPRIRGENTGELFF.

The V and J genes are TRBV29-1 and TRBJ1-4; D is unresolved. Germline V lookup: CDR1 SQVTM, CDR2 ANQGSEA. CDR3 length: 14 amino acids. The V and J ends lost 4 bases and 6 bases respectively, with 15 bases between them. The CDR3 protein is CSVGTFEGDEKLFF. Here the CDR3 DNA reads TGCAGCGTTGGAACGTTTGAGGGCGATGAAAAACTGTTTTTT.